This TCR beta chain appears in the sequencing data of a study of OX40 agonist ivuxolimab in advanced cancers. Overall study: Head and neck, renal cell, melanoma or hepatocellular carcinoma were the cancers that dose-escalation patients had. From roughly 20 to 90 years was the age range, with a mean of around 54 years, and roughly 80% were male.

TCRdb's table, derived via immunoSEQ multiplex PCR, lists solely in-frame clones and lacks some. Altogether approximately 70,000 clones are present, 75% to 90% being singletons, with the ten largest covering approximately 2.8%. CDR1 and CDR2 (germline): WSHSY, SAAADI. This CDR3 spans 14 amino acids. Trimming removed 5 bases at V and 0 bases at J, with 11 bases between. The chain combines TRBV10-2 with TRBJ2-7; possible D gene TRBD1, 6 bases. Sequencing used CD4+ or CD8+ T cells sorted from blood, obtained in a trial of the OX40 agonist ivuxolimab. This clonotype was sampled from an adult with an advanced solid tumor such as melanoma, head and neck, liver or kidney cancer. CDR3: CASSRQGTSYEQYF. The CDR3 DNA reads as TGCGCCAGCAGTCGGCAGGGGACCTCCTACGAGCAGTACTTC.